Listed below are T cell receptor beta chains from one sample, sequenced in a study of neoadjuvant anti-PD-1 for oral cavity cancer. Sequencing used immunoSEQ multiplex PCR; TCRdb keeps in-frame clones, though not all of them. The data hold 7,000 to 9,500 clones, with around 63% observed a single time. The source was PBMCs, collected after nivolumab (anti-PD-1) treatment. All receptors derive from a person aged 35 to 85 with oral cavity squamous cell carcinoma. Each CDR3 is given with its conserved first and last residue. Each record gives: J gene, V gene, D gene, clone size, CDR3 protein, CDR3 DNA. D genes are given only for firm matches. Not every row has a clone size; where given, it reads once, few, many or a size class.

>TRBJ1-1|TRBV5-6|.|.
CASSGAGMDEAFF
TGTGCCAGCAGCGGGGCAGGGATGGATGAAGCTTTCTTT
>TRBJ2-6|TRBV6-4|.|.
CASSDGGQRAGANVLTF
TGTGCCAGCAGTGACGGGGGTCAAAGGGCTGGGGCCAACGTCCTGACTTTC
>TRBJ2-7|TRBV7-2|.|.
CASSLVGGSLSYEQYF
TGTGCCAGCAGCTTAGTGGGCGGCAGCTTATCCTACGAGCAGTACTTC
>TRBJ1-1|TRBV5-1|.|.
CASSLVPGGDTEAFF
TGCGCCAGCAGCTTGGTTCCAGGAGGGGACACTGAAGCTTTCTTT
>TRBJ2-7|TRBV6-1|TRBD1|medium-sized
CASSEVETGGYEQYF
TGTGCCAGCAGTGAAGTCGAGACAGGGGGGTACGAGCAGTACTTC
>TRBJ1-5|TRBV5-5|.|.
CASSLYAGGFSNQPQHF
TGTGCCAGCAGCTTATATGCAGGAGGATTTAGCAATCAGCCCCAGCATTTT
>TRBJ2-5|TRBV5-1|.|.
CASSLARRSFETQYF
TGCGCCAGCAGCTTGGCTCGGAGATCTTTCGAGACCCAGTACTTC
>TRBJ2-7|TRBV5-1|TRBD1|.
CASSFRTGEHEQYF
TGCGCCAGCAGCTTCCGGACAGGGGAACACGAGCAGTACTTC
>TRBJ2-5|TRBV7-2|.|.
CASTTVEKETQYF
TGTGCCAGCACCACGGTGGAGAAAGAGACCCAGTACTTC
>TRBJ1-1|TRBV11-2|.|.
CASSLDDRNTEAFF
TGTGCCAGCAGCTTAGACGACAGGAACACTGAAGCTTTCTTT
>TRBJ1-3|TRBV5-8|TRBD1|.
CASSLPGQDTISSGNTIYF
TGTGCCAGCAGCTTACCGGGACAGGACACAATCAGCTCTGGAAACACCATATATTTT
>TRBJ2-3|TRBV5-1|.|.
CASSWGPQGGGTDTQYF
TGCGCCAGCAGCTGGGGCCCTCAGGGGGGGGGCACAGATACGCAGTATTTT
>TRBJ1-4|TRBV7-9|.|few
CASSLQGINEKLFF
TGTGCCAGCAGCCTGCAGGGGATAAATGAAAAACTGTTTTTT
>TRBJ1-5|TRBV5-6|.|.
CASSRGVGNQPQHF
TGTGCCAGCAGCAGGGGGGTAGGCAATCAGCCCCAGCATTTT
>TRBJ1-1|TRBV6-5|.|.
CASSRQNTEAFF
TGTGCCAGCAGCCGACAGAACACTGAAGCTTTCTTT
>TRBJ1-4|TRBV7-9|.|few
CASSLLSGSTREKLFF
TGTGCCAGCAGCTTACTCTCAGGGAGTACACGCGAAAAACTGTTTTTT
>TRBJ1-2|TRBV11-2|.|.
CASSPDSWGSSYRYTF
TGTGCCAGCAGCCCAGATTCCTGGGGGTCCTCCTATCGCTACACCTTC
>TRBJ1-5|TRBV19|.|.
CASSIREGRNQPQHF
TGTGCCAGTAGTATAAGGGAGGGTCGCAATCAGCCCCAGCATTTT
>TRBJ2-7|TRBV5-1|.|.
CASSLMAPGSYEQYF
TGCGCCAGCAGCTTGATGGCACCCGGCTCCTACGAGCAGTACTTC